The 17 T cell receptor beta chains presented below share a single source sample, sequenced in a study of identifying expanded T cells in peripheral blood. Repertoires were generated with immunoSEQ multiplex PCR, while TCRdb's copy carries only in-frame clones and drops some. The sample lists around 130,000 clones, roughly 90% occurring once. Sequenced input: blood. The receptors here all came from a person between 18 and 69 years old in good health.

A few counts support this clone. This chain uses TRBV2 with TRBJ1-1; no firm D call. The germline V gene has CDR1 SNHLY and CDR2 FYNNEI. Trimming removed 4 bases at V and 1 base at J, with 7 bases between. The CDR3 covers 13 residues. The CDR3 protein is CASSGLPNTEAFF. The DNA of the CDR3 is TGTGCCAGCAGTGGTCTCCCGAACACTGAAGCTTTCTTT.

CDR3 in amino acids: CASSLTSGRASYEQYF. The DNA for the CDR3 is TGCGCCAGCAGCTTGACTAGCGGGAGAGCCTCCTACGAGCAGTACTTC. The chain employs TRBV5-1 and TRBJ2-7, with 11 bases aligning to TRBD2. Germline CDR1 SGHRS, CDR2 YFSETQ. The CDR3 runs to 16 residues. V lost 1 base and J lost 0; bases outside the gene matches: 3.

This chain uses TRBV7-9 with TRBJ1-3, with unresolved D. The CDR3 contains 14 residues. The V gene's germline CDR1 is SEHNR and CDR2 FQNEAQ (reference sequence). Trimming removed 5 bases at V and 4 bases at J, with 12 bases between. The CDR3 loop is CASSPPGSGNTIYF. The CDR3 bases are TGTGCCAGCAGCCCACCAGGCTCGGGAAACACCATATATTTT.

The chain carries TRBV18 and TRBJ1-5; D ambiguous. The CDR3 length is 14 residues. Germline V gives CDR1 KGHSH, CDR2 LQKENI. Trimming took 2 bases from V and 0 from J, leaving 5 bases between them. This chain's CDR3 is CASSPGPSNQPQHF. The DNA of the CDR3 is TGTGCCAGCTCACCAGGCCCTAGCAATCAGCCCCAGCATTTT.

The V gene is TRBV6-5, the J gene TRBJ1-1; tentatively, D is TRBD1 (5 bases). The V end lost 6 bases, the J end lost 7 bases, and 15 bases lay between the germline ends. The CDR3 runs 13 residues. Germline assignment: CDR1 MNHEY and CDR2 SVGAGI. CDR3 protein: CASRLPGQGEAFF. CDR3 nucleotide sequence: TGTGCCAGCAGACTCCCCGGGCAGGGTGAAGCTTTCTTT.

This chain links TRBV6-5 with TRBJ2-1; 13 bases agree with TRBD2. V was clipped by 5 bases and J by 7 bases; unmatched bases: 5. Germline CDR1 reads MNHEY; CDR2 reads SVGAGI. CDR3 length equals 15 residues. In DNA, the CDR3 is TGTGCCAGCAGTAATCCGGGACTAGCGGGAAATGAGCAGTTCTTC. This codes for CASSNPGLAGNEQFF.

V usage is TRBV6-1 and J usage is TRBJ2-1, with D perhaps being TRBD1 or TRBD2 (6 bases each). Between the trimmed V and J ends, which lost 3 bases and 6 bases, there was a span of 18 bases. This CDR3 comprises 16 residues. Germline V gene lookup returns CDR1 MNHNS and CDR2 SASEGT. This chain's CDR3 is CASSEQVWGAGNEQFF. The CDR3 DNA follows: TGTGCCAGCAGTGAGCAAGTTTGGGGGGCAGGCAATGAGCAGTTCTTC.

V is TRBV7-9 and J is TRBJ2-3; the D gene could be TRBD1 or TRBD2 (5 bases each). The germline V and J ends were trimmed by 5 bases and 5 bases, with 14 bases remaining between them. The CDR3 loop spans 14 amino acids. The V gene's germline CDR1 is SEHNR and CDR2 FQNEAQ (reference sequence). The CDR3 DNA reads TGTGCCAGCAGCCTACTCGGGGCGGTAGATACGCAGTATTTT. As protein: CASSLLGAVDTQYF.

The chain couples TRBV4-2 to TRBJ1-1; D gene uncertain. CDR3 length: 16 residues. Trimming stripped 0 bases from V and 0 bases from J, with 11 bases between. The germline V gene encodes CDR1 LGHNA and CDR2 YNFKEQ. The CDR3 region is CASSQDYSGLNTEAFF. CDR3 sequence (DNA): TGTGCCAGCAGCCAAGATTACTCGGGGTTGAACACTGAAGCTTTCTTT.

The CDR3, as DNA: TGTGCCAGCAGTTACGATACAGGGGCGAACACTGAAGCTTTCTTT. It specifies CASSYDTGANTEAFF. This chain links TRBV6-6 with TRBJ1-1; 7 nucleotides line up with TRBD1. The CDR3 has 15 amino acids. Looked up from germline, CDR1 is MNHNY and CDR2 is SVGAGI (reference sequence). J lost 1 base, V lost 2 bases, and 4 bases had no gene match.

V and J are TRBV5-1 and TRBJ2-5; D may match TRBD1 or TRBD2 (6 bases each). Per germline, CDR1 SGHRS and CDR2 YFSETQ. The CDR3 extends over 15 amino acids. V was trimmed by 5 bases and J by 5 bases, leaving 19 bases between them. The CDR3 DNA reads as TGCGCCAGCAGACTTACTCCGACAGGAGGGGAGACCCAGTACTTC. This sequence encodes CASRLTPTGGETQYF.

As DNA, the CDR3 is TGTGCCAGTAGTACGACTGAGAGCAATCAGCCCCAGCATTTT. Protein: CASSTTESNQPQHF. V gene TRBV19 combines with J gene TRBJ1-5; D is undetermined. V was cut by 4 bases and J by 1 base, with 8 bases left in between. The CDR3 sequence is 14 residues long. CDR1 LNHDA and CDR2 SQIVND come from the germline V gene (reference sequence). Supplemented by reference TRBV19 and TRBJ1-5, the full variable domain reads DGGITQSPKYLFRKEGQNVTLSCEQNLNHDAMYWYRQDPGQGLRLIYYSQIVNDFQKGDIAEGYSVSREKKESFPLTVTSAQKNPTAFYLCASSTTESNQPQHFGDGTRLSIL.

The CDR3 region is CASSLGEVLTDTQYF. As DNA, the CDR3 is TGCGCCAGCAGCTTAGGGGAAGTATTGACAGATACGCAGTATTTT. The V call is TRBV5-1, the J call TRBJ2-3, with D maybe TRBD1 (5 bases). From germline, CDR1 is SGHRS and CDR2 YFSETQ. This CDR3 comprises 15 residues. The ends were cut back, 2 bases at V and 3 bases at J, with 13 bases in the middle. Full variable domain (remainder filled in from reference TRBV5-1 and TRBJ2-3): KAGVTQTPRYLIKTRGQQVTLSCSPISGHRSVSWYQQTPGQGLQFLFEYFSETQRNKGNFPGRFSGRQFSNSRSEMNVSTLELGDSALYLCASSLGEVLTDTQYFGPGTRLTVL.

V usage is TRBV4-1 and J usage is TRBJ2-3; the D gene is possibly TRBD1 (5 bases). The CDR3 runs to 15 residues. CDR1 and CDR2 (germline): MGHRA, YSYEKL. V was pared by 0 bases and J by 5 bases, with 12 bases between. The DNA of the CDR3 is TGCGCCAGCAGCCAAGATCTGCAGGGCCGAGATACGCAGTATTTT. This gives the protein CASSQDLQGRDTQYF.

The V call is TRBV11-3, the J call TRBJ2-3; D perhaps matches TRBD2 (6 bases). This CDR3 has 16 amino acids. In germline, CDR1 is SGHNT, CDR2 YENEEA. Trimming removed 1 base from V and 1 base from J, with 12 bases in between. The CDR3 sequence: CASSLVGGDGTDTQYF. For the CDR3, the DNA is TGTGCCAGCAGCTTAGTGGGCGGGGACGGCACAGATACGCAGTATTTT.

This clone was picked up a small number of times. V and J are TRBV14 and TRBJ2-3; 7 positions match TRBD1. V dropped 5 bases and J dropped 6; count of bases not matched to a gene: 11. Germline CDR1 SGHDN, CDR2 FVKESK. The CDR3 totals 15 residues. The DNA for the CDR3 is TGTGCCAGCAGCTACATAGGGGGCGCAGGGGATACGCAGTATTTT. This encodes CASSYIGGAGDTQYF.

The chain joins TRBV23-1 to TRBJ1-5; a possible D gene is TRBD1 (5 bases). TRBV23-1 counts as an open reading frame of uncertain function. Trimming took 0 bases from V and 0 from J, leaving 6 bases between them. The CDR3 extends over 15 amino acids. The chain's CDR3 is CASSQSDNSNQPQHF. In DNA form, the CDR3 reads TGCGCCAGCAGTCAATCGGACAATAGCAATCAGCCCCAGCATTTT.